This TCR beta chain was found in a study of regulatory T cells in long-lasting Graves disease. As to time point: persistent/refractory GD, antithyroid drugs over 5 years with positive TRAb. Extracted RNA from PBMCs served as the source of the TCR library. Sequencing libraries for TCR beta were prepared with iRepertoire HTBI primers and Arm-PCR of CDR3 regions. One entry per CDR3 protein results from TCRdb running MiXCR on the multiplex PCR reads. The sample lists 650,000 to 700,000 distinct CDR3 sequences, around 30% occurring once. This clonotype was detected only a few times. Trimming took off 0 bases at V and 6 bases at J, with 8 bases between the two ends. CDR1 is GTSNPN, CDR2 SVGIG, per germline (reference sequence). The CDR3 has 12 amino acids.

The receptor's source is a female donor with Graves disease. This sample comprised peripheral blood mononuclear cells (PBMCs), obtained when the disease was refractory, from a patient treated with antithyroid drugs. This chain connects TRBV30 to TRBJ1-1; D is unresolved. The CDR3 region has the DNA TGTGCCTGGAGTGTAGGACGGCCTGAAGCTTTCTTT. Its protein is CAWSVGRPEAFF.